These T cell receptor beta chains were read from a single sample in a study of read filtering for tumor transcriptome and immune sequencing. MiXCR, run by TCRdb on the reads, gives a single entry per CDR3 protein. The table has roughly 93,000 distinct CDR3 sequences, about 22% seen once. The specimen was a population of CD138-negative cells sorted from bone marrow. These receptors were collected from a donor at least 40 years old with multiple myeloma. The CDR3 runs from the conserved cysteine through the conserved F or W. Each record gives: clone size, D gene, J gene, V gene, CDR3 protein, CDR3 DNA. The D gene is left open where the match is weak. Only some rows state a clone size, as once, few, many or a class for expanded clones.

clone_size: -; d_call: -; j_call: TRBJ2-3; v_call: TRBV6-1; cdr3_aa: CASSRLRGKPDTQYF; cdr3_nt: TGTGCCAGCAGCCGGCTAAGGGGCAAGCCAGATACGCAGTATTTT
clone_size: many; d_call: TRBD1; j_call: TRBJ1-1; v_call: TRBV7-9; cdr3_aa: CASSDRGDTEAFF; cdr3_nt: TGTGCCAGCAGCGACAGGGGGGACACTGAAGCTTTCTTT
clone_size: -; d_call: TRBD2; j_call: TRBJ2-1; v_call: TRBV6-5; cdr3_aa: CASSYFPGGYDDEQFF; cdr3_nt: TGTGCCAGCAGTTACTTTCCGGGGGGGTACGACGATGAGCAGTTCTTC
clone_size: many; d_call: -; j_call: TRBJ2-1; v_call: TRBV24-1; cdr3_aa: CATSDLAGGSYNEQFF; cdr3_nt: TGTGCCACCAGTGATTTGGCCGGGGGCTCCTACAATGAGCAGTTCTTC
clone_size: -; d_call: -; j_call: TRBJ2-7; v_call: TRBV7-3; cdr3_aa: CASSLSRGEQYF; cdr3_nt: TGTGCCAGCAGCTTATCGCGCGGGGAGCAGTACTTC
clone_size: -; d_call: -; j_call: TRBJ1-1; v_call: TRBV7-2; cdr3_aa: CASSLYGRLTEAFF; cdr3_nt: TGTGCCAGCAGCTTATACGGCCGCCTGACTGAAGCTTTCTTT
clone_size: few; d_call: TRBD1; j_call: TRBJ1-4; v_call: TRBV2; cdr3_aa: CASRIRGANEKLFF; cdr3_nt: TGTGCCAGCAGGATCAGGGGGGCTAATGAAAAACTGTTTTTT
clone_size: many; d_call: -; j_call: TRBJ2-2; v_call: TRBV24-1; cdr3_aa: CATSDLPGGELFF; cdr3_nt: TGTGCCACCAGTGATTTGCCAGGCGGGGAGCTGTTTTTT
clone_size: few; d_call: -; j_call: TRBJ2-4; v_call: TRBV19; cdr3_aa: CASSMWGAGKNIQYF; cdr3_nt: TGTGCCAGTAGTATGTGGGGGGCCGGCAAAAACATTCAGTACTTC
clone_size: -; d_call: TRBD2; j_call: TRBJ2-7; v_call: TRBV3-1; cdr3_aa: CASSRYGLAYEQYF; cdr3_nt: TGTGCCAGCAGCCGATATGGACTAGCCTACGAGCAGTACTTC
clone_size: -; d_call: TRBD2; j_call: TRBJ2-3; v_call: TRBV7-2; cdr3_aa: CASSARGLAGTGDTQYF; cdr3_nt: TGTGCCAGCAGCGCAAGGGGACTAGCGGGGACGGGAGATACGCAGTATTTT
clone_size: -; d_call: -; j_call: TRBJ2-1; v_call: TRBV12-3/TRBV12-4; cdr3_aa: CASSDGASSYNGQFF; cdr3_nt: TGTGCCAGCAGTGACGGGGCCAGCTCCTACAATGGGCAGTTCTTC
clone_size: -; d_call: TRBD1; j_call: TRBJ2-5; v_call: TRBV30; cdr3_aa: CAWSSSGQGYF; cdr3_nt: TGTGCCTGGAGTTCCTCCGGACAGGGGTACTTC
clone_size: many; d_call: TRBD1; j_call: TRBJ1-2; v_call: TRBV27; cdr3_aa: CASSLQGDHYGYTF; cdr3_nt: TGTGCCAGCAGCCTACAGGGGGACCACTATGGCTACACCTTC
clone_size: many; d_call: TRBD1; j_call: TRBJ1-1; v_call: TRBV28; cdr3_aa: CASRKTGAGAFF; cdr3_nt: TGTGCCAGCAGGAAAACAGGGGCGGGAGCTTTCTTT
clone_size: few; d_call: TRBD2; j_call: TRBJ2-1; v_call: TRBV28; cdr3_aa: CASSFTASGGGEQFF; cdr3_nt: TGTGCCAGCAGTTTTACGGCTAGCGGGGGGGGTGAGCAGTTCTTC
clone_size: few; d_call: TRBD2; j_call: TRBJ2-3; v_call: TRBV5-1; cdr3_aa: CASSVGLAGEIDTQYF; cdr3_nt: TGCGCCAGCAGCGTGGGACTAGCGGGGGAAATTGATACGCAGTATTTT
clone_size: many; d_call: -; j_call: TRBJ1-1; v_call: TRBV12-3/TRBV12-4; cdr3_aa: CASSLRARGGHLNTEAFF; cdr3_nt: TGTGCCAGCAGTTTAAGAGCGAGGGGAGGACATCTGAACACTGAAGCTTTCTTT
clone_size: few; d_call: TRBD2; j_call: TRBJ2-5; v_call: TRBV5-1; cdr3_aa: CASSFSASGVQETQYF; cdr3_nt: TGCGCCAGCAGCTTCTCGGCTAGCGGGGTCCAAGAGACCCAGTACTTC
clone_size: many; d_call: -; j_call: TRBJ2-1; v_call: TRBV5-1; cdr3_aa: CASSPPGPEQFF; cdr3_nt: TGCGCCAGCAGCCCCCCGGGCCCTGAGCAGTTCTTC
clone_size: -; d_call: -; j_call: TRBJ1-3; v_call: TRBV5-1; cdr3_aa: CASSSLFSGVGNTIYF; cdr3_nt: TGCGCCAGCAGCTCGTTGTTCTCGGGGGTCGGAAACACCATATATTTT
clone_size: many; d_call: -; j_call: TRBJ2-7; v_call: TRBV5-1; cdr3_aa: CASSLEGVGEQYF; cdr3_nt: TGCGCCAGCAGCTTGGAGGGGGTCGGCGAGCAGTACTTC
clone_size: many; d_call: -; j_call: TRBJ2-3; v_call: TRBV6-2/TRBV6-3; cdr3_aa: CASTSGTPYTQYF; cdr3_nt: TGTGCCAGCACTTCTGGAACCCCATATACGCAGTATTTT
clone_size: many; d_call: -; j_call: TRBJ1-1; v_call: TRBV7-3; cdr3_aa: CASSSRTEAEAFF; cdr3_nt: TGTGCCAGCAGCTCCCGGACAGAAGCTGAAGCTTTCTTT
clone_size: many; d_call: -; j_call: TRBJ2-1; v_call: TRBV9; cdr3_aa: CASSVEGADNEQFF; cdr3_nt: TGTGCCAGCAGCGTGGAGGGGGCAGACAATGAGCAGTTCTTC
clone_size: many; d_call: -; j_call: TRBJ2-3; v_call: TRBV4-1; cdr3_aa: CASSQREDTQYF; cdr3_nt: TGCGCCAGCAGCCAGCGGGAAGATACGCAGTATTTT
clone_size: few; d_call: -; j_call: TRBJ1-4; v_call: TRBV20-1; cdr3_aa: CSARDLSATVNEKLFF; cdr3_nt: TGCAGTGCTAGAGATCTTTCCGCGACAGTTAATGAAAAACTGTTTTTT
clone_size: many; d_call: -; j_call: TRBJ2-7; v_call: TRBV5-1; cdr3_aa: CASSLYFQARGDEQYF; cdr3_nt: TGCGCCAGCAGCTTGTATTTTCAAGCCAGAGGGGACGAGCAGTACTTC
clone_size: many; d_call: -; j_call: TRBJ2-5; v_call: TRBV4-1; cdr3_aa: CASSPRGQGTETQYF; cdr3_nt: TGCGCCAGCAGCCCGAGAGGGCAGGGGACGGAGACCCAGTACTTC
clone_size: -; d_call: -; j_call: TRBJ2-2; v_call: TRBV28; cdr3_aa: CASRTSAGELFF; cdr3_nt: TGTGCCAGCAGAACGTCCGCCGGGGAGCTGTTTTTT
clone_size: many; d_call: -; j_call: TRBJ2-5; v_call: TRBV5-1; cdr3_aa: CASSPNLQGGETQYF; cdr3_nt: TGCGCCAGCAGCCCGAATTTACAGGGAGGCGAGACCCAGTACTTC
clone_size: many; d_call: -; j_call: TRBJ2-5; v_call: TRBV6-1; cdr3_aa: CASNLRAVGETQYF; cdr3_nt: TGTGCCAGCAATCTCAGGGCCGTAGGGGAGACCCAGTACTTC